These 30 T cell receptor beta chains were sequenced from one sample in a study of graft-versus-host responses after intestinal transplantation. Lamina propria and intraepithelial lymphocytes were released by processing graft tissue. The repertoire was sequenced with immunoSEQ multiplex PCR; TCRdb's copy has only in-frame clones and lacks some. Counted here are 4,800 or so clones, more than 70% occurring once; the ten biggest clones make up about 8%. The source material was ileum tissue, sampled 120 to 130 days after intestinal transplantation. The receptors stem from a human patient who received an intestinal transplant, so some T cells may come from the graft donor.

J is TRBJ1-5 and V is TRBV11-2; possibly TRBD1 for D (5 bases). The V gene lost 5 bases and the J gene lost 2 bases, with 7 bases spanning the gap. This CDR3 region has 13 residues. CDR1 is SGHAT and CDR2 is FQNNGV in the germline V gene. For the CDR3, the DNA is TGTGCCAGCAGCCGAGGGGGCAATCAGCCCCAGCATTTT. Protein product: CASSRGGNQPQHF.

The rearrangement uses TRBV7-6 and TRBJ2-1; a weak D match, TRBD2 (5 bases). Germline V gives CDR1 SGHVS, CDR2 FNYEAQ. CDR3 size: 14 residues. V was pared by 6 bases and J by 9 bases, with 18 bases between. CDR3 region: CASRPVGVWAEQFF. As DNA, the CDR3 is TGTGCCAGCAGACCCGTGGGAGTATGGGCTGAGCAGTTCTTC. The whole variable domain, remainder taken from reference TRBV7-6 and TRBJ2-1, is GAGVSQSPRYKVTKRGQDVALRCDPISGHVSLYWYRQALGQGPEFLTYFNYEAQQDKSGLPNDRFSAERPEGSISTLTIQRTEQRDSAMYRCASRPVGVWAEQFFGPGTRLTVL.

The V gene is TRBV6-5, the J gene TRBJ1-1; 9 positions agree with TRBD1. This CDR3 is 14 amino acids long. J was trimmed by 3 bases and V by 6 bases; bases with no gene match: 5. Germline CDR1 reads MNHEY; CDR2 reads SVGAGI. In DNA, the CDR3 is TGTGCCAGCAGCCGGACAGGGGTGTACACTGAAGCTTTCTTT. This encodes CASSRTGVYTEAFF.

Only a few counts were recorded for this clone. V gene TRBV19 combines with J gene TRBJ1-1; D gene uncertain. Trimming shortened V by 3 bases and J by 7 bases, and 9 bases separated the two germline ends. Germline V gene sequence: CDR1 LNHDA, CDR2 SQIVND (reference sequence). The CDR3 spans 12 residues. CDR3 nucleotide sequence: TGTGCCAGTAGTATCGGTGCTATTGAAGCTTTCTTT. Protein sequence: CASSIGAIEAFF.

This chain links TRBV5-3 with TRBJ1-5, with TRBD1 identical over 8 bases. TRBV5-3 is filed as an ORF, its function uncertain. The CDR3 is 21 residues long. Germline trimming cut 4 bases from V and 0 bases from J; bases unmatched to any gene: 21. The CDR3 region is CARSLLYPPGQVSISNQPQHF. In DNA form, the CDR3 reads TGTGCCAGAAGCCTGCTTTACCCACCGGGACAGGTATCGATTAGCAATCAGCCCCAGCATTTT.

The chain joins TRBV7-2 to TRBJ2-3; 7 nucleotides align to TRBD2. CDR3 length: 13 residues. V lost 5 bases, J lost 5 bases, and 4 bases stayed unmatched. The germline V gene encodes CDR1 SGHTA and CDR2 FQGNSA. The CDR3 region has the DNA TGTGCCAGCAGCGGGAGGGCGGGAGATACGCAGTATTTT. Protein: CASSGRAGDTQYF.

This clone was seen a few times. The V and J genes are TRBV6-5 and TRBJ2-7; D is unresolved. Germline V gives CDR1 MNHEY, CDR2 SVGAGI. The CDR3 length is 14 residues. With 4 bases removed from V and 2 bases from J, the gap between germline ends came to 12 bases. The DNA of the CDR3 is TGTGCCAGCAGTTTCTCCCTACTACCCTACGAGCAGTACTTC. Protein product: CASSFSLLPYEQYF.

The CDR3 here is CASSLAPNYEQYF. Written as DNA, the CDR3 is TGTGCCAGCAGCTTGGCGCCCAATTACGAGCAGTACTTC. The chain employs TRBV5-5 and TRBJ2-7, with no clear D. Trimming took off 0 bases at V and 4 bases at J, with 8 bases between the two ends. The CDR3 totals 13 residues. The germline V gene encodes CDR1 SGHKS and CDR2 YYEKEE (reference sequence).

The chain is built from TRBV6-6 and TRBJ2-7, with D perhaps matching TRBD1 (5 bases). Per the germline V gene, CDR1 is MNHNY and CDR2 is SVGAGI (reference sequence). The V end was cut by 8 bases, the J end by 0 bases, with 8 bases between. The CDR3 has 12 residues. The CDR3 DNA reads TGTGCCAGCGGGGCCTACTCCTACGAGCAGTACTTC. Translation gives CASGAYSYEQYF.

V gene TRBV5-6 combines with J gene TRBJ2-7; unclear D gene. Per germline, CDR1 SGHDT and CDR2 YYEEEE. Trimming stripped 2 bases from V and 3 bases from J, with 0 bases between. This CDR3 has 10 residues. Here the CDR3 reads CASSFYEQYF. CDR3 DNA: TGTGCCAGCAGCTTCTACGAGCAGTACTTC.

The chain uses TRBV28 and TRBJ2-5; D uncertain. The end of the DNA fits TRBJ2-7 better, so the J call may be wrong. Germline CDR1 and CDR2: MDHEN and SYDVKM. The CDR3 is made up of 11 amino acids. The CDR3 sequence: CASTDSYEQYF. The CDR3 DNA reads TGTGCCAGCACGGATTCCTACGAGCAGTACTTC.

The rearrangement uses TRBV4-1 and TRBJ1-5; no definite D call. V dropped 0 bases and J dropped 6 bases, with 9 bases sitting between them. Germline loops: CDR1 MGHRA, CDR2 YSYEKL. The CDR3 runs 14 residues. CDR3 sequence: CASSQDGLAQPQHF. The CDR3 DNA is TGCGCCAGCAGCCAAGACGGACTAGCTCAGCCCCAGCATTTT.

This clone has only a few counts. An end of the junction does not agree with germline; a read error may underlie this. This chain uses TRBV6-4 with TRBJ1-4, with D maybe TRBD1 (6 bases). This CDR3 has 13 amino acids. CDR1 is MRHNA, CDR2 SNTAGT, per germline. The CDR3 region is CASRTWEGRGTVF. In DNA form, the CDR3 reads TGTGCCAGCAGGACCTGGGAAGGAAGGGGGACTGTTTTT.

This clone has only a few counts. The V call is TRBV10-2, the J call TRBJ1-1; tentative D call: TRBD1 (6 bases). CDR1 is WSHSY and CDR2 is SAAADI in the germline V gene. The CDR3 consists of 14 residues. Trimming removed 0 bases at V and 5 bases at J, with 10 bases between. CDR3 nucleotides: TGCGCCAGCAGTGAGTCGGGGGGCAGTACTGAAGCTTTCTTT. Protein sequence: CASSESGGSTEAFF.

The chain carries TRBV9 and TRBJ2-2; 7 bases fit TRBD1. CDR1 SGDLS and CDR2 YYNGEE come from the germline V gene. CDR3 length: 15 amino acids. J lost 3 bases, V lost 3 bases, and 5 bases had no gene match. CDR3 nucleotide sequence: TGTGCCAGCAGCGCTACGACAGGGTACACCGGGGAGCTGTTTTTT. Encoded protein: CASSATTGYTGELFF.

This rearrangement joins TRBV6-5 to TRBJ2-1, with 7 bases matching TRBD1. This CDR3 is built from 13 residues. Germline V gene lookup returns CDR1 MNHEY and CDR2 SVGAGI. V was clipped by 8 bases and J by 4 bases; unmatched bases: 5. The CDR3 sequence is CASDRDRYNEQFF. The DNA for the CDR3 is TGTGCCAGCGACAGGGATAGGTACAATGAGCAGTTCTTC.

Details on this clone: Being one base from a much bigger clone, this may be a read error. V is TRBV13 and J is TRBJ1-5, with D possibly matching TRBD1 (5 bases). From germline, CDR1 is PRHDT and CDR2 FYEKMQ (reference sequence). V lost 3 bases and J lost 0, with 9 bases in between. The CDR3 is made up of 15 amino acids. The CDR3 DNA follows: TGTGCCAGCAGCTTCGGGGGGGGTAGCAATCAGCCCCAGCATTTT. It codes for CASSFGGGSNQPQHF.

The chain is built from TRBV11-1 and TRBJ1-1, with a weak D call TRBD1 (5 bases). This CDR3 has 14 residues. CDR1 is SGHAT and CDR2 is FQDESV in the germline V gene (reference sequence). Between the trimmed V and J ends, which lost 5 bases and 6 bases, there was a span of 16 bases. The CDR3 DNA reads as TGTGCCAGCAGCGCTCAACGGGGCCCCGCTGAAGCTTTCTTT. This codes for CASSAQRGPAEAFF.

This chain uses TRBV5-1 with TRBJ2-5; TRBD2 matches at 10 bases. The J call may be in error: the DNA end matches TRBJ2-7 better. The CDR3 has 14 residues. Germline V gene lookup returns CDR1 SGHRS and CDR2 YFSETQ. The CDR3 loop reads CASSLVAGGYEQYF. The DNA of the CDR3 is TGCGCCAGCAGCTTGGTAGCGGGGGGCTACGAGCAGTACTTC.

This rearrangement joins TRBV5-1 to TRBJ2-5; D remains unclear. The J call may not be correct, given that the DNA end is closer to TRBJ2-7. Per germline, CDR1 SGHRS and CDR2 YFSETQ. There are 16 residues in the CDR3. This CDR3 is CASSVKGWTHTYEQYF. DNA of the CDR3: TGCGCCAGCAGCGTGAAAGGGTGGACGCATACCTACGAGCAGTACTTC.

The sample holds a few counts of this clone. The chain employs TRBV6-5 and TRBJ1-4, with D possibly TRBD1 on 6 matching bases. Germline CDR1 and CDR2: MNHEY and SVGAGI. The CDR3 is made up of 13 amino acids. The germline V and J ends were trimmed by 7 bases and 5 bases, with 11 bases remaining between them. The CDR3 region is CASKDSNNEKLFF. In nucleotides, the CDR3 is TGTGCCAGCAAGGACAGCAACAATGAAAAACTGTTTTTT.

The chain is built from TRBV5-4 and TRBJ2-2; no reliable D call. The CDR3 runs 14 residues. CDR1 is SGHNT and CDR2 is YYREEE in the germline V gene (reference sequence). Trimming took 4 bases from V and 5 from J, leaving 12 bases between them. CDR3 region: CASSPGWGTGELFF. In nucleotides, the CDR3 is TGTGCCAGCAGCCCCGGCTGGGGTACCGGGGAGCTGTTTTTT. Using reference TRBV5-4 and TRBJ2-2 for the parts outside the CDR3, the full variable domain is ETGVTQSPTHLIKTRGQQVTLRCSSQSGHNTVSWYQQALGQGPQFIFQYYREEENGRGNFPPRFSGLQFPNYSSELNVNALELDDSALYLCASSPGWGTGELFFGEGSRLTVL.

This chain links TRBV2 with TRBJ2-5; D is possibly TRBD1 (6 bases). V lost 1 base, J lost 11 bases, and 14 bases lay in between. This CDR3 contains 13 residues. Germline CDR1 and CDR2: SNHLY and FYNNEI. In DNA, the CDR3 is TGTGCCAGCAGTGAAGGTTTACAGGGACATCAGTACTTC. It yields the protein CASSEGLQGHQYF. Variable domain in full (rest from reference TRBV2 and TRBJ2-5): EPEVTQTPSHQVTQMGQEVILRCVPISNHLYFYWYRQILGQKVEFLVSFYNNEISEKSEIFDDQFSVERPDGSNFTLKIRSTKLEDSAMYFCASSEGLQGHQYFGPGTRLLVL.

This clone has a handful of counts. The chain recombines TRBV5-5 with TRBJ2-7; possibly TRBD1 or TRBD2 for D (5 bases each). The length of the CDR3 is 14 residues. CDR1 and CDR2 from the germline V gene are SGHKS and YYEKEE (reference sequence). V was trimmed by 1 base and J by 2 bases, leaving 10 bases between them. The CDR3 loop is CASSLSGTTYEQYF. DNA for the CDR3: TGTGCCAGCAGCTTGTCAGGGACCACCTACGAGCAGTACTTC.

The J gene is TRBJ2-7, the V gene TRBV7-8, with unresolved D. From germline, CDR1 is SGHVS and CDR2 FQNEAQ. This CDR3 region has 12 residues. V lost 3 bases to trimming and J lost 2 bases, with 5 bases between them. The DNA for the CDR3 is TGTGCCAGCAGCTTCGAGCCCTACGAGCAGTACTTC. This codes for CASSFEPYEQYF. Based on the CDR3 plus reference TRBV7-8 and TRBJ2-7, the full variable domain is GAGVSQSPRYKVAKRGQDVALRCDPISGHVSLFWYQQALGQGPEFLTYFQNEAQLDKSGLPSDRFFAERPEGSVSTLKIQRTQQEDSAVYLCASSFEPYEQYFGPGTRLTVT.

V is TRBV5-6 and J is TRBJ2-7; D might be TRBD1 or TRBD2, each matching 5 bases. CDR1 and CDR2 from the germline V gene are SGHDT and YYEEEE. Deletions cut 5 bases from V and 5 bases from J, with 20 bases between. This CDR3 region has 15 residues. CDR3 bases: TGTGCCAGCAGTAAAAGAGGGCCAGGGACCAACGAGCAGTACTTC. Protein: CASSKRGPGTNEQYF. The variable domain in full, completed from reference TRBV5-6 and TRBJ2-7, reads DAGVTQSPTHLIKTRGQQVTLRCSPKSGHDTVSWYQQALGQGPQFIFQYYEEEERQRGNFPDRFSGHQFPNYSSELNVNALLLGDSALYLCASSKRGPGTNEQYFGPGTRLTVT.

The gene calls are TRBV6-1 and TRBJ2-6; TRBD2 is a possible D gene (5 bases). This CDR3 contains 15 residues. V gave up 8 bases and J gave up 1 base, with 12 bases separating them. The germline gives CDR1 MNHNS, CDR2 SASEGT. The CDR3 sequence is CASGPEGSGANVLTF. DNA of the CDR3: TGTGCCAGCGGACCCGAGGGTTCTGGGGCCAACGTCCTGACTTTC.

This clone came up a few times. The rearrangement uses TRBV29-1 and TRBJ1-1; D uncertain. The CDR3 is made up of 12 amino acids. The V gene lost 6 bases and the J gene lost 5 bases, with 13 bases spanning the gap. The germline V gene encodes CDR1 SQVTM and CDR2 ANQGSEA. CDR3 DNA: TGCAGCGTGGGGAGGCTGGGGACTGAAGCTTTCTTT. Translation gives CSVGRLGTEAFF.

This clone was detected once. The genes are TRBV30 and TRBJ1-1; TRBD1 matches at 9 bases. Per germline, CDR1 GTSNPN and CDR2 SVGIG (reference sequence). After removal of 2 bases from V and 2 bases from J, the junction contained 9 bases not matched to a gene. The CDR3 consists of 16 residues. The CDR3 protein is CAWSPPGTGRNTEAFF. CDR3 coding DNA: TGTGCCTGGAGTCCTCCCGGGACAGGGCGCAACACTGAAGCTTTCTTT.

This CDR3 is CAGTQGNFNSPLHF. The CDR3 region has the DNA TGTGCAGGGACTCAAGGAAATTTTAATTCACCCCTCCACTTT. V and J are TRBV6-1 and TRBJ1-6; D possibly corresponds to TRBD1 (5 bases). Germline CDR1 is MNHNS and CDR2 is SASEGT. CDR3 length: 14 amino acids.